A single sample gave rise to the 16 T cell receptor beta chains below, sequenced in a study of identifying expanded T cells in peripheral blood. Sequencing used immunoSEQ multiplex PCR; TCRdb keeps in-frame clones, though not all of them. The sample carries roughly 78,000 clones, around 90% recorded once. The sequenced material came from blood. The source is a person aged 18 to 75 in good health.

Written as DNA, the CDR3 is TGTGCCAGCAGTGAAGCGCCTCTCACTGAAGCTTTCTTT. Protein: CASSEAPLTEAFF. The genes are TRBV2 and TRBJ1-1, with no clear D. Per germline, CDR1 SNHLY and CDR2 FYNNEI. Trimming removed 0 bases at V and 4 bases at J, with 6 bases between. CDR3 length: 13 residues.

The chain is built from TRBV7-2 and TRBJ2-3; the D is unclear. The V gene's germline CDR1 is SGHTA and CDR2 FQGNSA. V was clipped by 2 bases and J by 2 bases, with 8 bases between them. The CDR3 totals 14 residues. CDR3 bases: TGTGCCAGCAGCTTAAGATGGGACACAGATACGCAGTATTTT. Translated: CASSLRWDTDTQYF.

The V call is TRBV9, the J call TRBJ2-7; the match to TRBD2 covers 12 bases. The CDR3 contains 17 residues. The V and J ends lost 2 bases and 3 bases, in that order; junction bases with no gene match: 9. CDR1 is SGDLS, CDR2 YYNGEE, per germline. For the CDR3, the DNA is TGTGCCAGCAGCGTTGGTGGCTTGACTAGCGGGAGCTACGAGCAGTACTTC. This codes for CASSVGGLTSGSYEQYF.

The genes are TRBV19 and TRBJ1-1; 8 bases agree with TRBD1. This CDR3 is 12 amino acids long. Trimming removed 10 bases from V and 7 bases from J; junction bases left unmatched: 8. Germline-derived CDR1 and CDR2 are LNHDA and SQIVND (reference sequence). The CDR3 region has the DNA TGTGCCACCGACAGGGGATCAGGTGAAGCTTTCTTT. This codes for CATDRGSGEAFF.

This clone was observed once. This rearrangement joins TRBV9 to TRBJ1-3, with D maybe TRBD1 (5 bases). Germline values: CDR1 SGDLS, CDR2 YYNGEE. V lost 0 bases and J 0 bases, leaving 10 bases between the germline ends. This CDR3 contains 16 residues. This CDR3 reads CASSVVDSYSGNTIYF. The DNA of the CDR3 is TGTGCCAGCAGCGTAGTAGACAGCTACTCTGGAAACACCATATATTTT.

The V and J genes are TRBV7-9 and TRBJ2-7, with 11 bases lining up with TRBD2. With 5 bases clipped from V and 2 bases from J, the junction kept 2 bases outside the gene matches. The CDR3 sequence is 14 residues long. Germline V lookup: CDR1 SEHNR, CDR2 FQNEAQ (reference sequence). The CDR3 reads CASSVSGRAYEQYF. In DNA form, the CDR3 reads TGTGCCAGCAGCGTTAGCGGGAGGGCCTACGAGCAGTACTTC.

This chain uses TRBV2 with TRBJ1-6; TRBD1 matches at 8 bases. This CDR3 comprises 15 residues. Germline lookup yields CDR1 SNHLY and CDR2 FYNNEI. J was trimmed by 6 bases and V by 6 bases; bases with no gene match: 7. CDR3 DNA sequence: TGTGCCAGCAGGCCAGGGGGCCCCTCTAATTCACCCCTCCACTTT. It is translated as CASRPGGPSNSPLHF.

This clone came up once. The chain combines TRBV28 with TRBJ2-1, with a possible D match to TRBD2 (5 bases). Trimming left V 5 bases short and J 4 bases short, with 15 bases between. Germline CDR1 and CDR2: MDHEN and SYDVKM. The CDR3 consists of 15 residues. CDR3 coding DNA: TGTGCCAGCAGTATCTCCGAGACTATTTACAATGAGCAGTTCTTC. Protein sequence: CASSISETIYNEQFF.

The chain carries TRBV4-3 and TRBJ2-1; tentatively, D is TRBD2 (6 bases). Per germline, CDR1 LGHNA and CDR2 YSLEER. Trimming stripped 1 base from V and 8 bases from J, with 18 bases between. There are 16 residues in the CDR3. CDR3: CASSQGLGEGDDEQFF. The CDR3 bases are TGCGCCAGCAGCCAAGGACTAGGTGAAGGCGACGATGAGCAGTTCTTC.

This clone is a singleton in its sample. V is TRBV6-1 and J is TRBJ2-1, with D possibly TRBD2 on 5 matching bases. V was clipped by 1 base and J by 1 base, with 8 bases between them. Germline assignment: CDR1 MNHNS and CDR2 SASEGT. CDR3 length: 15 amino acids. DNA of the CDR3: TGTGCCAGCAGTGAAGGGAGCGGTTCCTACAATGAGCAGTTCTTC. The encoded protein is CASSEGSGSYNEQFF.

The J gene is TRBJ1-2, the V gene TRBV19; possible D gene TRBD1, 6 bases. This CDR3 is built from 14 residues. The V end lost 3 bases, the J end lost 4 bases, and 12 bases lay between the germline ends. From germline, CDR1 is LNHDA and CDR2 SQIVND (reference sequence). The CDR3 is CASSITGSGYGYTF. CDR3 sequence (DNA): TGTGCCAGTAGTATTACAGGGTCTGGCTATGGCTACACCTTC. Combining the CDR3 with reference TRBV19 and TRBJ1-2 gives the whole variable domain DGGITQSPKYLFRKEGQNVTLSCEQNLNHDAMYWYRQDPGQGLRLIYYSQIVNDFQKGDIAEGYSVSREKKESFPLTVTSAQKNPTAFYLCASSITGSGYGYTFGSGTRLTVV.

The V gene is TRBV19, the J gene TRBJ2-7; D is perhaps TRBD1 (5 bases). V gave up 5 bases and J gave up 2 bases, with 13 bases separating them. The CDR3 spans 14 residues. CDR1 and CDR2 from the germline V gene are LNHDA and SQIVND (reference sequence). The chain's CDR3 is CASSRIDRAYEQYF. CDR3 bases: TGTGCCAGTAGTCGGATAGACAGAGCCTACGAGCAGTACTTC. Full variable domain (remainder filled in from reference TRBV19 and TRBJ2-7): DGGITQSPKYLFRKEGQNVTLSCEQNLNHDAMYWYRQDPGQGLRLIYYSQIVNDFQKGDIAEGYSVSREKKESFPLTVTSAQKNPTAFYLCASSRIDRAYEQYFGPGTRLTVT.

This chain uses TRBV12-5 with TRBJ2-1; 13 bases are shared with TRBD2. V trimming: 2 bases; J trimming: 9 bases; junction bases outside the gene matches: 4. The CDR3 runs to 15 residues. Germline assignment: CDR1 LGHNT and CDR2 FRNRAP. CDR3 loop: CASGLRTSGGPEQFF. DNA of the CDR3: TGTGCTAGTGGTTTGAGGACTAGCGGGGGACCTGAGCAGTTCTTC.

This clone was seen a handful of times. The rearrangement uses TRBV18 and TRBJ1-5; 10 nucleotides line up with TRBD1. In germline, CDR1 is KGHSH, CDR2 LQKENI. The CDR3 runs to 15 residues. Losses at the gene ends were 5 bases for V and 5 bases for J; bases not matched to a gene: 6. The CDR3 is CASSSGTGAYQPQHF. Written as DNA, the CDR3 is TGTGCCAGCTCATCGGGGACAGGGGCGTATCAGCCCCAGCATTTT. Full variable domain (rest looked up from reference TRBV18 and TRBJ1-5): NAGVMQNPRHLVRRRGQEARLRCSPMKGHSHVYWYRQLPEEGLKFMVYLQKENIIDESGMPKERFSAEFPKEGPSILRIQQVVRGDSAAYFCASSSGTGAYQPQHFGDGTRLSIL.

Only one count was recorded for this clone. This rearrangement joins TRBV4-3 to TRBJ2-7; D remains unclear. The CDR3 has 15 residues. CDR1 and CDR2 from the germline V gene are LGHNA and YSLEER. Trimming took off 4 bases at V and 2 bases at J, with 15 bases between the two ends. Here the CDR3 DNA reads TGCGCCAGCAGCCCCTCTCCCCGCCAAGCCTACGAGCAGTACTTC. This gives the protein CASSPSPRQAYEQYF.

This chain uses TRBV14 with TRBJ2-3, with a weak D call TRBD2 (5 bases). The CDR3 is 14 amino acids. Germline loops: CDR1 SGHDN, CDR2 FVKESK. Trimming shortened V by 4 bases and J by 6 bases, and 14 bases separated the two germline ends. The CDR3 region is CASSPLGSADTQYF. CDR3 DNA: TGTGCCAGCAGCCCTTTGGGGAGCGCGGATACGCAGTATTTT.